This T cell receptor beta chain came from a study of breast tumors, draining lymph nodes, adjacent tissues. This clonotype was counted many times. Breast cancer patients provided tissue from their axillary draining lymph nodes. TCRdb fed the multiplex PCR reads into MiXCR, producing one record per CDR3 protein. Here the sample spans 200,000 to 300,000 distinct CDR3 sequences, roughly 30% being singletons. This CDR3 comprises 12 residues. Germline-derived CDR1 and CDR2 are DFQATT and SNEGSKA (reference sequence). V lost 6 bases and J lost 7; bases outside the gene matches: 5. The origin of this receptor is a female donor with breast cancer. Some clones in this sample may be carry-over from other donors' samples. The sequenced material came from axillary lymph node tissue. This chain connects TRBV20-1 to TRBJ1-2; 10 bases align to TRBD1. The CDR3: CSAPTGGVGYTF. CDR3 sequence (DNA): TGCAGTGCACCGACAGGGGGCGTTGGCTACACCTTC.